One sample yielded the 28 T cell receptor beta chains listed below, sequenced in a study of spatial heterogeneity in lung cancer. TCRdb processed the 5' RACE reads anew with MiXCR; each CDR3 protein has one entry. Of under 4,500 distinct CDR3 sequences listed, approximately 5.7% were seen once; the top ten hold 15% to 20%. Whole-study findings and limits: How many expanded intratumoral alpha and beta TCRs were present tracked the tumor mutation count, which was a count of nonsynonymous mutations.

Documented time point: sample taken at primary tumor resection. Their specific antigens are unknown. This material consisted of lung tumor tissue, taken at surgery. These TCRs come from a male donor with early-stage non-small cell lung cancer.

This clonotype was observed many times. The CDR3 spells CASSPRLGPPNTGELFF. DNA of the CDR3: TGTGCCAGCAGCCCCCGACTAGGGCCCCCGAACACCGGGGAGCTGTTTTTT. V usage is TRBV7-2 and J usage is TRBJ2-2; possible D gene TRBD2, 6 bases. The ends were cut back, 5 bases at V and 0 bases at J, with 16 bases in the middle. The germline V gene has CDR1 SGHTA and CDR2 FQGNSA. This CDR3 contains 17 residues. Full variable domain (rest looked up from reference TRBV7-2 and TRBJ2-2): GAGVSQSPSNKVTEKGKDVELRCDPISGHTALYWYRQSLGQGLEFLIYFQGNSAPDKSGLPSDRFSAERTGGSVSTLTIQRTQQEDSAVYLCASSPRLGPPNTGELFFGEGSRLTVL.

This clonotype is deemed medium-sized. V gene TRBV5-1 combines with J gene TRBJ2-2; TRBD2 matches 12 bases. Germline V lookup: CDR1 SGHRS, CDR2 YFSETQ. Trimming cost V 3 bases and J 3 bases; bases outside gene matches: 3. This CDR3 spans 16 amino acids. The CDR3: CASSSGLAGHTGELFF. The DNA of the CDR3 is TGCGCCAGCAGCTCCGGACTAGCGGGGCACACCGGGGAGCTGTTTTTT.

In its sample, this clonotype is medium-sized. This rearrangement joins TRBV4-3 to TRBJ2-7; D is unclear. This CDR3 has 13 residues. The V end was cut by 0 bases, the J end by 6 bases, with 9 bases between. CDR1 LGHNA and CDR2 YSLEER come from the germline V gene. In DNA, the CDR3 is TGCGCCAGCAGCCAAGATGCCGCCTCCGAGCAGTACTTC. Translated, it gives CASSQDAASEQYF.

By its share, this clonotype is medium-sized. At one of its ends the junction is not consistent with the germline gene, which may arise from a read error. The chain has TRBV4-1 and TRBJ1-3, with D hard to call. The CDR3 is 14 amino acids. CDR1 MGHRA and CDR2 YSYEKL come from the germline V gene. Here the CDR3 DNA reads TGCGCCAGCCGCCACCTCAGCTCTGGAAACACCATATATTTT. This codes for CASRHLSSGNTIYF.

Judged by abundance, this clonotype is medium-sized. The chain has TRBV4-2 and TRBJ2-4, with TRBD2 identical over 10 bases. V trimming: 1 base; J trimming: 0 bases; junction bases outside the gene matches: 9. The CDR3 is 19 amino acids. Germline CDR1 is LGHNA and CDR2 is YNFKEQ. CDR3 region: CASSQGEASGSLAKNIQYF. CDR3 in DNA: TGTGCCAGCAGCCAAGGGGAGGCTAGCGGGAGCCTAGCCAAAAACATTCAGTACTTC.

This clonotype is categorized as medium-sized. This chain uses TRBV5-1 with TRBJ2-7; 9 nucleotides line up with TRBD1. The CDR3 contains 15 residues. The ends lost 5 bases at V and 6 bases at J; junction bases unmatched: 12. CDR1 and CDR2 (germline): SGHRS, YFSETQ. The CDR3 protein is CASRTTGTGTSEQYF. In DNA form, the CDR3 reads TGCGCCAGCAGAACCACCGGGACAGGGACTTCCGAGCAGTACTTC.

Relative to its sample, this clonotype is medium-sized. The chain employs TRBV12-3 or TRBV12-4 and TRBJ1-6, with TRBD1 as a possible D gene (6 bases). CDR3 length: 14 amino acids. With 6 bases removed from V and 7 bases from J, the gap between germline ends came to 13 bases. This CDR3 reads CASSQDSKNSPLHF. CDR3 coding DNA: TGTGCCAGCAGCCAGGACAGCAAGAATTCACCCCTCCACTTT.

This clonotype is labeled medium-sized. The rearrangement uses TRBV29-1 and TRBJ2-7; 8 bases map to TRBD2. CDR1 and CDR2 (germline): SQVTM, ANQGSEA. Trimming at V came to 5 bases and at J to 2 bases, leaving 8 bases not matched to a gene. The CDR3 covers 14 residues. CDR3 amino acids: CSVKTGGTTYEQYF. The CDR3 DNA reads TGCAGCGTTAAAACGGGGGGGACCACCTACGAGCAGTACTTC.

Ten or more counts support this clonotype. The rearrangement joins TRBV6-2 or TRBV6-3 to TRBJ2-5; D is uncertain. Germline-derived CDR1 and CDR2 are MNHEY and SVGEGT. There are 14 residues in the CDR3. V shed 9 bases and J shed 5 bases, with 19 bases lying between them. As DNA, the CDR3 is TGTGCCAGTCGCGAATGGATCCCACCGGAGACCCAGTACTTC. It translates to CASREWIPPETQYF.

The rearrangement links TRBV4-1 to TRBJ1-1; the match to TRBD1 covers 12 bases. Trimming removed 5 bases from V and 11 bases from J; junction bases left unmatched: 9. The CDR3 loop spans 14 amino acids. Germline loops: CDR1 MGHRA, CDR2 YSYEKL. The CDR3 sequence is CASSGGQGARQAFF. CDR3 DNA: TGCGCCAGCAGCGGGGGACAGGGGGCGCGGCAGGCTTTCTTT.

Judged by abundance, this clonotype is medium-sized. The CDR3 is CASSPRLPLYEQFF. As DNA, the CDR3 is TGTGCCAGCAGCCCTAGACTACCTCTCTATGAGCAGTTCTTC. This chain uses TRBV6-2 or TRBV6-3 with TRBJ2-1; TRBD2 is a possible D gene (5 bases). The CDR3 totals 14 residues. Germline CDR1 MNHEY, CDR2 SVGEGT. V was shortened by 6 bases and J by 8 bases, with 17 bases between the two germline ends.

By share, this clonotype counts as medium-sized. The gene calls are TRBV4-3 and TRBJ2-2; 9 nucleotides align to TRBD1. After removal of 0 bases from V and 0 bases from J, the junction contained 2 bases not matched to a gene. Germline CDR1 LGHNA, CDR2 YSLEER. This CDR3 is built from 17 residues. Written as DNA, the CDR3 is TGCGCCAGCAGCCAAGACGACAGGGGGGCGAACACCGGGGAGCTGTTTTTT. Its translation: CASSQDDRGANTGELFF.

The chain has TRBV5-1 and TRBJ2-3; TRBD1 agrees at 9 bases. The CDR3 sequence is 15 residues long. The junction had 4 bases not matched to a gene; V was cut back by 3 bases and J by 2 bases. Looked up from germline, CDR1 is SGHRS and CDR2 is YFSETQ. The CDR3 spells CASSYGTGHTDTQYF. In DNA form, the CDR3 reads TGCGCCAGCAGCTACGGGACAGGGCACACAGATACGCAGTATTTT.

This clonotype is labeled as medium-sized (0.01 to 0.1%). The rearrangement joins TRBV7-2 to TRBJ1-1; D might be TRBD1 (6 bases). Trimming removed 1 base at V and 7 bases at J, with 16 bases between. CDR1 and CDR2 (germline): SGHTA, FQGNSA. This CDR3 is 15 amino acids long. CDR3 in DNA: TGTGCCAGCAGCTTAGAACAGGGAAGGGTTCGTGAAGCTTTCTTT. Translated: CASSLEQGRVREAFF.

There are many counts of this clonotype. This chain uses TRBV5-1 with TRBJ2-2; TRBD1 is a possible D gene (6 bases). Germline assignment: CDR1 SGHRS and CDR2 YFSETQ. V lost 2 bases to trimming and J lost 2 bases, with 7 bases between them. The CDR3 has 14 amino acids. For the CDR3, the DNA is TGCGCCAGCAGCTTACAGGGAAACACCGGGGAGCTGTTTTTT. This encodes CASSLQGNTGELFF.

This clonotype was recorded many times. The chain joins TRBV16 to TRBJ1-2; no definite D call. V was trimmed by 1 base and J by 7 bases, leaving 10 bases between them. Germline loops: CDR1 KGHSY, CDR2 FQNENV. The CDR3 is 13 residues long. The chain's CDR3 is CASSQFGGRGYTF. CDR3 DNA: TGTGCCAGCAGCCAATTTGGCGGGCGTGGCTACACCTTC.

This clonotype is termed medium-sized. V gene TRBV7-2 combines with J gene TRBJ1-5; D remains unclear. The CDR3 sequence is 15 residues long. V lost 1 base and J 6 bases, leaving 13 bases between the germline ends. Germline V lookup: CDR1 SGHTA, CDR2 FQGNSA. The CDR3 sequence is CASSLDGSTGQPQHF. The CDR3 DNA reads as TGTGCCAGCAGCTTAGATGGGTCCACCGGTCAGCCCCAGCATTTT.

This clonotype was picked up many times. J is TRBJ2-1 and V is TRBV27, with 9 bases that match TRBD1. This CDR3 is 16 amino acids long. CDR1 and CDR2 from the germline V gene are MNHEY and SMNVEV (reference sequence). Trimming cost V 3 bases and J 9 bases; bases outside gene matches: 12. The CDR3 bases are TGTGCCAGCAGTTTCTTCCTCAGGGACAGGGTTGGTGAGCAGTTCTTC. It yields the protein CASSFFLRDRVGEQFF.

Sample share makes this clonotype medium-sized (0.01 to 0.1%). The rearrangement uses TRBV29-1 and TRBJ1-1; TRBD1 is a possible D gene (5 bases). In germline, CDR1 is SQVTM, CDR2 ANQGSEA. The CDR3 sequence is 13 residues long. V dropped 7 bases and J dropped 1 base, with 13 bases sitting between them. CDR3 sequence: CSAPGGANTEAFF. In nucleotides, the CDR3 is TGCAGCGCCCCAGGAGGGGCGAACACTGAAGCTTTCTTT. The variable domain in full, with the rest retrieved from reference TRBV29-1 and TRBJ1-1, is SAVISQKPSRDICQRGTSLTIQCQVDSQVTMMFWYRQQPGQSLTLIATANQGSEATYESGFVIDKFPISRPNLTFSTLTVSNMSPEDSSIYLCSAPGGANTEAFFGQGTRLTVV.

This clonotype is labeled medium-sized. The J gene is TRBJ2-5, the V gene TRBV6-5; D is perhaps TRBD1 or TRBD2 (5 bases each). The CDR3 runs 13 residues. V lost 8 bases, J lost 2 bases, and 12 bases lay in between. CDR1 MNHEY and CDR2 SVGAGI come from the germline V gene. CDR3 bases: TGTGCCAGCGGAGCCAGGGAGCAAGAGACCCAGTACTTC. Protein product: CASGAREQETQYF.

This clonotype is medium-sized. This chain connects TRBV20-1 to TRBJ1-1, with D hard to call. The V end was cut by 5 bases, the J end by 4 bases, with 14 bases between. The CDR3 spans 13 residues. From germline, CDR1 is DFQATT and CDR2 SNEGSKA (reference sequence). The CDR3 DNA sequence: TGCAGTGCTCGATCGGGGTCCGGCACTGAAGCTTTCTTT. It specifies CSARSGSGTEAFF.

This clonotype is deemed medium-sized. The V gene is TRBV24-1, the J gene TRBJ2-2; D is uncertain. Trimming removed 3 bases from V and 3 bases from J, with 10 bases in between. Germline-derived CDR1 and CDR2 are KGHDR and SFDVKD. The CDR3 has 15 residues. CDR3 loop: CATSDTSLDTGELFF. In nucleotides, the CDR3 is TGTGCCACCAGTGATACCTCCCTGGACACCGGGGAGCTGTTTTTT.

This clonotype rates as medium-sized. CDR3 coding DNA: TGTGCCAGCAGCTTCCAGTCCACAGATACGCAGTATTTT. As protein: CASSFQSTDTQYF. The chain is built from TRBV11-3 and TRBJ2-3; D is undetermined. The CDR3 is 13 amino acids. V was clipped by 3 bases and J by 2 bases, with 6 bases between them. CDR1 is SGHNT and CDR2 is YENEEA in the germline V gene.

By frequency in the sample, this clonotype is medium-sized. The CDR3 region has the DNA TGCAGTGCTAGAAATCGACTAGCGGGAGCATCTGAGCAGTTCTTC. Protein product: CSARNRLAGASEQFF. The rearrangement uses TRBV20-1 and TRBJ2-1; 12 positions agree with TRBD2. V lost 2 bases and J lost 9; bases outside the gene matches: 8. Germline CDR1 DFQATT, CDR2 SNEGSKA (reference sequence). The length of the CDR3 is 15 residues.

By share, this clonotype ranks as medium-sized. The chain links TRBV11-2 to TRBJ1-2, with D maybe TRBD1 (6 bases). Germline V gene data show CDR1 as SGHAT and CDR2 as FQNNGV. The CDR3 consists of 13 residues. V lost 5 bases to trimming and J lost 2 bases, with 9 bases between them. CDR3 in amino acids: CASSLQGNYGYTF. For the CDR3, the DNA is TGTGCCAGCAGCCTACAGGGCAACTATGGCTACACCTTC.

The chain is built from TRBV6-5 and TRBJ1-4; 10 bases are shared with TRBD1. Losses at the gene ends were 2 bases for V and 7 bases for J; bases not matched to a gene: 7. This CDR3 has 16 residues. Per the germline V gene, CDR1 is MNHEY and CDR2 is SVGAGI. CDR3 sequence reads: CASSYAGQGDIEKLFF. The CDR3 nucleotides read TGTGCCAGCAGTTACGCCGGACAGGGGGATATTGAAAAACTGTTTTTT.

By share of the sample, this clonotype is medium-sized. V usage is TRBV4-2 and J usage is TRBJ2-5; 14 bases are shared with TRBD2. The CDR3 length is 18 residues. Germline values: CDR1 LGHNA, CDR2 YNFKEQ. The V gene end was trimmed by 0 bases and the J gene end by 4 bases; junction bases not matched to a gene: 7. CDR3 DNA sequence: TGTGCCAGCAGCCAAGAAGGGGGACTAGCGGGAGACATAGAGACCCAGTACTTC. It specifies CASSQEGGLAGDIETQYF.

This clonotype was counted ten times or more. This sequence joins TRBV27 and TRBJ1-5; D remains ambiguous. Per the germline V gene, CDR1 is MNHEY and CDR2 is SMNVEV (reference sequence). Trimming removed 6 bases from V and 6 bases from J, with 15 bases in between. The CDR3 totals 14 residues. In nucleotides, the CDR3 is TGTGCCAGCAGGACATTAGGGTCGAGTCAGCCCCAGCATTTT. Its translation: CASRTLGSSQPQHF.